The 30 T cell receptor beta chains given below trace back to one sample, sequenced in a study of regulatory T cells in long-lasting Graves disease. Noted time point: newly diagnosed GD, antithyroid drugs for less than 3 months. The TCR library was made from RNA that had been extracted from PBMCs in TRIzol. For TCR beta, libraries came from iRepertoire HTBI primers and Arm-PCR of CDR3 regions. TCRdb re-derived calls from the multiplex PCR reads in MiXCR, one entry per CDR3 protein. The sample lists more than 350,000 distinct CDR3 sequences, around 14% seen once, with 16% in the top ten. This sample also appeared in a second study, on T cells in Graves' hyperthyroidism and ophthalmopathy.

Here the sequenced sample was peripheral blood mononuclear cells (PBMCs), taken at new diagnosis, from a patient treated with antithyroid drugs. These receptors were collected from a woman in her thirties with Graves disease.

This clonotype was observed a few times. This chain uses TRBV6-9 with TRBJ2-6, with 9 positions matching TRBD1. V shed 4 bases and J 0 bases; nucleotides not matched to a gene: 7. The length of the CDR3 is 18 residues. Looked up from germline, CDR1 is MNHGY and CDR2 is SVAAGI. The CDR3 region is CASSSRTGAISGANVLTF. In DNA, the CDR3 is TGTGCCAGCAGTTCTCGGACAGGGGCGATCTCTGGGGCCAACGTCCTGACTTTC.

The V gene is TRBV19, the J gene TRBJ2-3; D gene unclear. Trimming left V 1 base short and J 5 bases short, with 4 bases between. The CDR3 covers 12 residues. Germline loops: CDR1 LNHDA, CDR2 SQIVND (reference sequence). CDR3 amino acids: CASSIGEDTQYF. DNA of the CDR3: TGTGCCAGTAGTATAGGGGAAGATACGCAGTATTTT.

The chain's CDR3 is CASSPMTGWGNQPQHF. The DNA for the CDR3 is TGTGCCAGCAGTCCGATGACAGGGTGGGGCAATCAGCCCCAGCATTTT. The gene calls are TRBV27 and TRBJ1-5; 7 nucleotides agree with TRBD1. The CDR3 sequence is 16 residues long. Per the germline V gene, CDR1 is MNHEY and CDR2 is SMNVEV (reference sequence). Trimming removed 5 bases from V and 2 bases from J; junction bases left unmatched: 9.

The chain links TRBV19 to TRBJ1-1, with D possibly being TRBD1 (6 bases). The CDR3 spans 13 residues. Germline CDR1 reads LNHDA; CDR2 reads SQIVND (reference sequence). Trimming cost V 5 bases and J 5 bases, with 12 bases left between them. This CDR3 is CASSWGAGTEAFF. CDR3 nucleotide sequence: TGTGCCAGTAGTTGGGGGGCAGGGACTGAAGCTTTCTTT. The full variable domain, its missing parts supplied by reference TRBV19 and TRBJ1-1, is DGGITQSPKYLFRKEGQNVTLSCEQNLNHDAMYWYRQDPGQGLRLIYYSQIVNDFQKGDIAEGYSVSREKKESFPLTVTSAQKNPTAFYLCASSWGAGTEAFFGQGTRLTVV.

This clonotype has at least ten counts. The chain employs TRBV11-2 and TRBJ2-1, with unresolved D. Germline loops: CDR1 SGHAT, CDR2 FQNNGV. The CDR3 runs 13 residues. V lost 1 base, J lost 8 bases, and 9 bases lay in between. The CDR3 here is CASSLAGYDEQFF. For the CDR3, the DNA is TGTGCCAGCAGCTTAGCGGGTTATGATGAGCAGTTCTTC.

This clonotype has only a few counts. The CDR3 here is CAIRGLSREGYPDTQYF. DNA of the CDR3: TGTGCCATCAGGGGACTATCGCGGGAGGGTTACCCAGATACGCAGTATTTT. This sequence joins TRBV10-3 and TRBJ2-3, with 9 positions matching TRBD2. The germline CDR1 and CDR2 sequences are ENHRY and SYGVKD. CDR3 length: 17 amino acids. With V trimmed by 6 bases and J by 4 bases, 14 bases remained unmatched.

This clonotype was recorded at least ten times. The V call is TRBV27, the J call TRBJ2-1, with 8 bases aligning to TRBD1. CDR1 is MNHEY, CDR2 SMNVEV, per germline (reference sequence). V trimming: 7 bases; J trimming: 2 bases; junction bases outside the gene matches: 4. The CDR3 covers 14 residues. As DNA, the CDR3 is TGTGCCAGCACTCCGGGACAGGCCTACAATGAGCAGTTCTTC. Translating it yields CASTPGQAYNEQFF.

This clonotype was seen many times. V is TRBV11-2 and J is TRBJ2-3, with D perhaps given as TRBD1 or TRBD2 (5 bases each). The CDR3 is 15 residues long. Germline values: CDR1 SGHAT, CDR2 FQNNGV. The V gene lost 4 bases and the J gene lost 5 bases, with 16 bases spanning the gap. The CDR3 nucleotides are TGTGCCAGCAGCTGGGGCTTGGCGGGCTTAGATACGCAGTATTTT. It translates to CASSWGLAGLDTQYF. The entire variable domain, with the rest obtained from reference TRBV11-2 and TRBJ2-3, is as follows: EAGVAQSPRYKIIEKRQSVAFWCNPISGHATLYWYQQILGQGPKLLIQFQNNGVVDDSQLPKDRFSAERLKGVDSTLKIQPAKLEDSAVYLCASSWGLAGLDTQYFGPGTRLTVL.

This clonotype has ten or more counts. The gene calls are TRBV6-2 or TRBV6-3 and TRBJ2-7, with TRBD2 identical over 9 bases. After removal of 5 bases from V and 4 bases from J, the junction contained 12 bases not matched to a gene. From germline, CDR1 is MNHEY and CDR2 SVGEGT. This CDR3 spans 16 amino acids. This CDR3 reads CASSQGQLLAGYEQYF. CDR3 bases: TGTGCCAGCAGTCAGGGACAGCTCCTAGCGGGATACGAGCAGTACTTC.

The chain has TRBV6-1 and TRBJ2-2, with D maybe TRBD2 (5 bases). Germline V gene data show CDR1 as MNHNS and CDR2 as SASEGT. The CDR3 length is 16 residues. With 6 bases removed from V and 5 bases from J, the gap between germline ends came to 19 bases. CDR3 nucleotide sequence: TGTGCCAGCAGCCCCCGGGGTAGCGCCCGTACCGGGGAGCTGTTTTTT. Translated: CASSPRGSARTGELFF.

In its sample, this clonotype was seen a few times. V usage is TRBV27 and J usage is TRBJ1-5; D is perhaps TRBD1 (5 bases). From germline, CDR1 is MNHEY and CDR2 SMNVEV (reference sequence). This CDR3 is built from 15 residues. Trimming removed 5 bases from V and 3 bases from J, with 14 bases in between. CDR3 protein: CASSPREGVNQPQHF. CDR3 in DNA: TGTGCCAGCAGTCCCAGGGAAGGTGTCAATCAGCCCCAGCATTTT.

J is TRBJ2-7 and V is TRBV5-1, with 11 bases that match TRBD2. From germline, CDR1 is SGHRS and CDR2 YFSETQ. There are 16 residues in the CDR3. V lost 4 bases, J lost 4 bases, and 10 bases stayed unmatched. Here the CDR3 DNA reads TGCGCCAGCAGCCCGATTAGCGGGAGGGCCGATTACGAGCAGTACTTC. Encoded protein: CASSPISGRADYEQYF.

The V and J genes are TRBV6-1 and TRBJ1-6; a possible D gene is TRBD1 (5 bases). The CDR3 contains 16 residues. The germline gives CDR1 MNHNS, CDR2 SASEGT. Trimming shortened V by 5 bases and J by 7 bases, and 18 bases separated the two germline ends. CDR3 sequence (DNA): TGTGCCAGCAGTCACGAGACCAGCGGGACGAATTCACCCCTCCACTTT. This translates into CASSHETSGTNSPLHF.

A few counts support this clonotype. The rearrangement joins TRBV5-6 to TRBJ1-5; 7 positions agree with TRBD1. Germline V gene sequence: CDR1 SGHDT, CDR2 YYEEEE. Unmatched junction bases numbered 8, after V lost 3 bases and J lost 5 bases. This CDR3 is 15 amino acids long. The CDR3 region is CASSSKDRADQPQHF. CDR3 coding DNA: TGTGCCAGCAGCTCCAAAGACAGGGCTGATCAGCCCCAGCATTTT.

At least ten counts were recorded for this clonotype. J is TRBJ2-1 and V is TRBV5-6; TRBD2 might be the D (6 bases). V lost 6 bases to trimming and J lost 2 bases, with 12 bases between them. The V gene's germline CDR1 is SGHDT and CDR2 YYEEEE. The CDR3 spans 14 residues. The CDR3 coding sequence is TGTGCCAGCACCCCAAGCGGGCCCTACAATGAGCAGTTCTTC. It yields the protein CASTPSGPYNEQFF.

This clonotype has at least ten counts. The gene calls are TRBV9 and TRBJ2-5, with D tentatively TRBD1 or TRBD2 (5 bases each). V was trimmed by 4 bases and J by 1 base, leaving 11 bases between them. This CDR3 has 14 residues. The germline V gene encodes CDR1 SGDLS and CDR2 YYNGEE. The CDR3 region is CASSRGTFQETQYF. Written as DNA, the CDR3 is TGTGCCAGCAGCAGAGGGACCTTCCAAGAGACCCAGTACTTC.

This clonotype was detected once. A read error is possible here, since a much larger clone lies one base away. The V and J genes are TRBV20-1 and TRBJ2-7; a weak D match, TRBD2 (6 bases). Germline V gene data show CDR1 as DFQATT and CDR2 as SNEGSKA (reference sequence). The CDR3 extends over 11 amino acids. CDR3: CSALSPGEQCF. CDR3 nucleotide sequence: TGCAGTGCTTTATCGCCGGGGGAGCAGTGCTTC.

V gene TRBV19 combines with J gene TRBJ2-3, with 9 bases lining up with TRBD2. Trimming took 1 base from V and 6 from J; bases not matched to a gene: 11. Germline CDR1 is LNHDA and CDR2 is SQIVND (reference sequence). The CDR3 covers 17 residues. The CDR3 loop reads CASSIVYGGRASDTQYF. The CDR3 DNA is TGTGCCAGTAGTATAGTTTACGGCGGGAGGGCCAGCGATACGCAGTATTTT. The whole variable domain, remainder taken from reference TRBV19 and TRBJ2-3, is DGGITQSPKYLFRKEGQNVTLSCEQNLNHDAMYWYRQDPGQGLRLIYYSQIVNDFQKGDIAEGYSVSREKKESFPLTVTSAQKNPTAFYLCASSIVYGGRASDTQYFGPGTRLTVL.

The chain is built from TRBV20-1 and TRBJ2-3; TRBD1 matches at 7 bases. In germline, CDR1 is DFQATT, CDR2 SNEGSKA (reference sequence). The CDR3 has 14 amino acids. V was clipped by 7 bases and J by 2 bases; unmatched bases: 9. The CDR3 region is CSEGTDHFTDTQYF. CDR3 DNA: TGCAGTGAAGGGACAGACCATTTCACAGATACGCAGTATTTT.

This clonotype was observed at least ten times. The genes are TRBV2 and TRBJ1-1, with D uncertain. Germline V gives CDR1 SNHLY, CDR2 FYNNEI. There are 14 residues in the CDR3. V dropped 6 bases and J dropped 0 bases, with 11 bases sitting between them. The CDR3 reads CASRSWVMNTEAFF. DNA for the CDR3: TGTGCCAGCAGATCGTGGGTGATGAACACTGAAGCTTTCTTT.

This clonotype was detected a few times. A read error is possible here, since a much larger clone lies one base away. CDR3 amino acids: CAGSAGTSGRVEQFF. The CDR3 coding sequence is TGTGCCGGCAGTGCCGGGACTAGCGGGAGGGTTGAGCAGTTCTTC. This sequence joins TRBV28 and TRBJ2-1; 16 bases agree with TRBD2. CDR1 is MDHEN, CDR2 SYDVKM, per germline. CDR3 size: 15 residues. Variable domain in full (rest from reference TRBV28 and TRBJ2-1): DVKVTQSSRYLVKRTGEKVFLECVQDMDHENMFWYRQDPGLGLRLIYFSYDVKMKEKGDIPEGYSVSREKKERFSLILESASTNQTSMYLCAGSAGTSGRVEQFFGPGTRLTVL.

This clonotype appeared a few times. The rearrangement joins TRBV5-1 to TRBJ2-7, with no clear D. CDR1 is SGHRS, CDR2 YFSETQ, per germline. V lost 4 bases and J lost 7, with 18 bases in between. This CDR3 region has 14 residues. In DNA form, the CDR3 reads TGCGCCAGCAGCCCCTTATCCCTTGACATTGAGCAGTACTTC. Translation: CASSPLSLDIEQYF. Full variable domain (missing parts from reference TRBV5-1 and TRBJ2-7): KAGVTQTPRYLIKTRGQQVTLSCSPISGHRSVSWYQQTPGQGLQFLFEYFSETQRNKGNFPGRFSGRQFSNSRSEMNVSTLELGDSALYLCASSPLSLDIEQYFGPGTRLTVT.

This clonotype was detected many times. J is TRBJ1-2 and V is TRBV28; D gene uncertain. CDR1 is MDHEN, CDR2 SYDVKM, per germline. Trimming took 2 bases from V and 0 from J, leaving 10 bases between them. CDR3 size: 15 residues. Here the CDR3 reads CASSLRMQANYGYTF. DNA for the CDR3: TGTGCCAGCAGTTTACGGATGCAAGCTAACTATGGCTACACCTTC.

V usage is TRBV27 and J usage is TRBJ2-5; possible D gene TRBD1, 8 bases. Judging by the DNA end, TRBJ2-1 fits better; the J call may be wrong. Germline V gives CDR1 MNHEY, CDR2 SMNVEV (reference sequence). The CDR3 is 18 amino acids. CDR3: CASTRTGLGREWNNEQFF. The CDR3 region has the DNA TGTGCCAGCACCAGGACAGGGTTGGGGCGGGAGTGGAACAATGAGCAGTTCTTC.

In this sample, this clonotype turned up a few times. V is TRBV24-1 and J is TRBJ2-4, with TRBD1 matching 8 bases. Germline lookup yields CDR1 KGHDR and CDR2 SFDVKD. V shed 2 bases and J 8 bases; nucleotides not matched to a gene: 4. The CDR3 covers 14 residues. CDR3 sequence (DNA): TGTGCCACCAGTGATTCACAGGGGGAGGACATTCAGTACTTC. The encoded protein is CATSDSQGEDIQYF.

At least ten counts were recorded for this clonotype. The rearrangement joins TRBV28 to TRBJ2-1; 8 nucleotides match TRBD2. The J segment lost 0 bases and the V segment lost 3 bases, leaving 7 bases of the junction unmatched. Germline V gives CDR1 MDHEN, CDR2 SYDVKM. The CDR3 loop spans 17 amino acids. For the CDR3, the DNA is TGTGCCAGCAGTTTTTACGCGGGGACTAGCTCCTACAATGAGCAGTTCTTC. Translating gives CASSFYAGTSSYNEQFF.

This clonotype was seen many times. The CDR3 here is CASSLTGGSGELFF. CDR3 DNA sequence: TGTGCCAGCAGCTTAACAGGAGGGTCCGGGGAGCTGTTTTTT. The gene calls are TRBV7-3 and TRBJ2-2, with D tentatively TRBD2 (6 bases). The CDR3 consists of 14 residues. V was cut by 0 bases and J by 6 bases, with 8 bases left in between. CDR1 and CDR2 from the germline V gene are SGHTA and FQGTGA.

In its sample, this clonotype was seen many times. The J gene is TRBJ2-1, the V gene TRBV11-2, with 9 bases that match TRBD1. The CDR3 runs to 16 residues. Trimming at V came to 3 bases and at J to 1 base, leaving 4 bases not matched to a gene. The germline gives CDR1 SGHAT, CDR2 FQNNGV. For the CDR3, the DNA is TGTGCCAGCAGCTTTGGGACAGGGAGTTCCTACAATGAGCAGTTCTTC. Its translation is CASSFGTGSSYNEQFF.

The rearrangement joins TRBV3-1 to TRBJ2-7, with TRBD2 as a possible D gene (6 bases). Trimming stripped 4 bases from V and 6 bases from J, with 13 bases between. The CDR3 spans 13 residues. From germline, CDR1 is LGHDT and CDR2 YNNKEL (reference sequence). The CDR3 loop reads CASSRDSGGEQYF. The CDR3 DNA sequence: TGTGCCAGCAGCCGGGACTCCGGGGGCGAGCAGTACTTC.

On this clonotype: This may be a read error, as it is one base from a much larger clone. The chain employs TRBV5-5 and TRBJ2-1; 8 bases are shared with TRBD1. Germline lookup yields CDR1 SGHKS and CDR2 YYEKEE (reference sequence). This CDR3 is 15 amino acids long. This chain's CDR3 is CASRPRDRLNNGQFF. CDR3 in DNA: TGCGCCAGCAGACCCCGGGACAGGCTAAACAATGGGCAGTTCTTC.